The 12 T cell receptor beta chains below all came from one sample that was sequenced in a study of blood T cell repertoires in COVID-19. The method was immunoSEQ multiplex PCR; TCRdb's version includes in-frame clones alone and lacks a portion of them. The sample includes roughly 190,000 clones, 84% of them seen just once. The specimen sequenced was peripheral blood. Receptor source: a woman aged 70-85 years with active or convalescent COVID-19.

The chain joins TRBV5-4 to TRBJ2-7; 7 bases fit TRBD2. The length of the CDR3 is 14 residues. J lost 4 bases, V lost 4 bases, and 8 bases had no gene match. The germline CDR1 and CDR2 sequences are SGHNT and YYREEE (reference sequence). The CDR3 loop reads CASSTPGLHYEQYF. CDR3 bases: TGTGCCAGCAGCACTCCGGGACTACATTACGAGCAGTACTTC. The variable domain in full, completed from reference TRBV5-4 and TRBJ2-7, reads ETGVTQSPTHLIKTRGQQVTLRCSSQSGHNTVSWYQQALGQGPQFIFQYYREEENGRGNFPPRFSGLQFPNYSSELNVNALELDDSALYLCASSTPGLHYEQYFGPGTRLTVT.

The chain carries TRBV5-5 and TRBJ2-5; possibly TRBD2 for D (6 bases). The CDR3 runs to 15 residues. In germline, CDR1 is SGHKS, CDR2 YYEKEE (reference sequence). With 0 bases removed from V and 4 bases from J, the gap between germline ends came to 13 bases. Here the CDR3 reads CASSLVRGMRETQYF. As DNA, the CDR3 is TGTGCCAGCAGCTTGGTCCGGGGGATGAGAGAGACCCAGTACTTC.

The rearrangement uses TRBV15 and TRBJ2-5, with D possibly matching TRBD1 (5 bases). This CDR3 has 14 amino acids. V lost 0 bases to trimming and J lost 2 bases, with 7 bases between them. The germline gives CDR1 LNHNV, CDR2 YYDKDF (reference sequence). The CDR3 DNA sequence: TGTGCCACCAGCAGAGATAAGGGGCAAGAGACCCAGTACTTC. Amino acid sequence: CATSRDKGQETQYF.

V is TRBV10-2 and J is TRBJ2-1, with a tentative D call TRBD1 (7 bases). V lost 4 bases and J lost 2, with 21 bases in between. CDR1 and CDR2 from the germline V gene are WSHSY and SAAADI. The CDR3 has 18 amino acids. The CDR3 protein is CASSGLPLQGRTYNEQFF. For the CDR3, the DNA is TGCGCCAGCAGTGGGTTACCATTACAGGGGAGGACCTACAATGAGCAGTTCTTC.

CDR3: CASSIKTGQETQYF. CDR3 nucleotide sequence: TGCGCCAGCAGTATCAAGACAGGTCAAGAGACCCAGTACTTC. The J gene is TRBJ2-5, the V gene TRBV23-1; possible D gene TRBD1, 6 bases. TRBV23-1 is an open reading frame, and its role is uncertain. The CDR3 totals 14 residues. V was trimmed by 5 bases and J by 2 bases, leaving 12 bases between them.

This clone was detected only once. This chain connects TRBV19 to TRBJ2-2; 11 nucleotides agree with TRBD2. This CDR3 is built from 21 residues. The V gene's germline CDR1 is LNHDA and CDR2 SQIVND (reference sequence). Losses at the gene ends were 3 bases for V and 7 bases for J; bases not matched to a gene: 22. CDR3 sequence (DNA): TGTGCCAGTAGTATTCGAGTTGCCCCGAGACTAGCGGGAAATAAAAGCGGGGAGCTGTTTTTT. Translated, it gives CASSIRVAPRLAGNKSGELFF.

CDR3 amino acids: CASSQDKIAGVYTDTQYF. The CDR3 nucleotides are TGTGCCAGCAGCCAAGACAAAATAGCGGGAGTTTATACAGATACGCAGTATTTT. The chain employs TRBV14 and TRBJ2-3, with 9 bases identical to TRBD2. In germline, CDR1 is SGHDN, CDR2 FVKESK. V gave up 0 bases and J gave up 3 bases; unmatched junction bases: 10. The CDR3 consists of 18 residues.

This chain connects TRBV29-1 to TRBJ2-5; possibly TRBD1 for D (6 bases). Germline V gene lookup returns CDR1 SQVTM and CDR2 ANQGSEA. This CDR3 comprises 12 residues. V dropped 5 bases and J dropped 1 base, with 8 bases sitting between them. The CDR3: CSVTQGQETQYF. DNA for the CDR3: TGCAGCGTTACACAGGGCCAAGAGACCCAGTACTTC.

Turning to this clone: The junction does not match germline at one end; this may be a read error. The rearrangement links TRBV7-7 to TRBJ1-1, with D perhaps TRBD1 (5 bases). This CDR3 contains 21 residues. The germline gives CDR1 SSHAT, CDR2 FNYEAQ (reference sequence). The CDR3 DNA sequence: TGTGCTAGCAGTTTGGACCGGCGGACAATGCCCCCCGATGACAAGCCGGGTGAAGCTTTCTTT. The encoded protein is CASSLDRRTMPPDDKPGEAFF.

The gene calls are TRBV28 and TRBJ1-5, with 8 bases aligning to TRBD1. V lost 4 bases and J lost 6; bases outside the gene matches: 5. Germline V gene sequence: CDR1 MDHEN, CDR2 SYDVKM. The CDR3 loop spans 14 amino acids. The CDR3 bases are TGTGCCAGCAGTTCGGACAGGGCTCTTCAGCCCCAGCATTTT. Residues: CASSSDRALQPQHF.

The rearrangement uses TRBV12-5 and TRBJ1-2; D is possibly TRBD1 (5 bases). CDR3 length: 18 residues. Per germline, CDR1 LGHNT and CDR2 FRNRAP. Trimming shortened V by 6 bases and J by 5 bases, and 28 bases separated the two germline ends. The CDR3: CASGQITPGTFRGYGYTF. The DNA for the CDR3 is TGTGCTAGTGGCCAAATAACCCCCGGGACCTTTCGGGGGTATGGCTACACCTTC.

V gene TRBV10-3 combines with J gene TRBJ2-1; 8 positions match TRBD1. Looked up from germline, CDR1 is ENHRY and CDR2 is SYGVKD. The length of the CDR3 is 14 residues. The trim removed 6 bases at V and 4 bases at J, leaving 5 bases unmatched. This CDR3 is CAIRPGQEYNEQFF. The CDR3 DNA follows: TGTGCCATCAGACCGGGACAGGAGTACAATGAGCAGTTCTTC.